This T cell receptor beta chain was sequenced in a study of response to subunit inactivated influenza vaccine. This clonotype was recorded a few times. Its antigen remains unidentified. TCRdb re-called the RT-PCR reads through MiXCR, storing one row per CDR3 protein. The sample lists around 480,000 distinct CDR3 sequences, about 15% occurring once. J lost 1 base, V lost 1 base, and 3 bases had no gene match. Germline assignment: CDR1 SGHRS and CDR2 YFSETQ. The CDR3 spans 15 residues. General study results and limits: Authors suggested seasonal influenza vaccinations each recruit few new T cells.

The gene calls are TRBV5-1 and TRBJ2-5; TRBD2 matches 8 bases. The receptor's source is a man between 50 and 69 years old who received an inactivated influenza vaccine. The material was CD4+ T cells sorted from PBMCs, obtained less than 30 months after vaccination. Here the CDR3 DNA reads TGCGCCAGCAGCTTGCGGGGGGGTACCCAAGAGACCCAGTACTTC. Translated, it gives CASSLRGGTQETQYF.